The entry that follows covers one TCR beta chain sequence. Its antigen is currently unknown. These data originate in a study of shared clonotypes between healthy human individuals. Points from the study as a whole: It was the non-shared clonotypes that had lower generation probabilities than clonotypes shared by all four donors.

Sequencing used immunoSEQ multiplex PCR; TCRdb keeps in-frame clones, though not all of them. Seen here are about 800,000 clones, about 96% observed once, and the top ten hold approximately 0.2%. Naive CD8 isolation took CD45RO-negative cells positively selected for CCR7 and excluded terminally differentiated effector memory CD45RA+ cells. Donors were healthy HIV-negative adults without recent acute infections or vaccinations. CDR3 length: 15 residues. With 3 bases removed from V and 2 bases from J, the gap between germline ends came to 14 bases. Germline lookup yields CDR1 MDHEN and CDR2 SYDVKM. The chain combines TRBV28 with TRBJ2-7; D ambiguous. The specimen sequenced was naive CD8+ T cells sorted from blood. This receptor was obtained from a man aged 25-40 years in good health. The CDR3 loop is CASSFWSESTYEQYF. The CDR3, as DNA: TGTGCCAGCAGTTTTTGGAGCGAAAGTACCTACGAGCAGTACTTC.